This is a list of T cell receptor beta chains from one sample in a study of T cells in Graves' hyperthyroidism and ophthalmopathy. TCRdb passed the multiplex PCR reads through MiXCR, listing each CDR3 protein once. The repertoire has about 700,000 distinct CDR3 sequences, about 45% of them found once; the top ten carry roughly 6.5%. Specimen: peripheral blood or thyroid tissue (not recorded which). These receptors were taken from an adult man with Graves' disease, either hyperthyroidism or ophthalmopathy (not recorded which). The CDR3 runs from the conserved cysteine through the conserved F or W. The order of the fields is J gene, V gene, D gene, clone size, CDR3 DNA, CDR3 protein. A D gene is named only where the DNA matches it firmly. Where a row states a size, it is once, few, many or the class of an expanded clone; other rows omit it.

J gene: TRBJ2-2
V gene: TRBV29-1
D gene: .
clone size: .
CDR3 DNA: TGCAGCGTGATAGGGGTGAACACCGGGGAGCTGTTTTTT
CDR3 protein: CSVIGVNTGELFF

J gene: TRBJ2-5
V gene: TRBV24-1
D gene: .
clone size: many
CDR3 DNA: TGTGCCACCAGTGAGGCGGATAACCAAGAGACCCAGTACTTC
CDR3 protein: CATSEADNQETQYF

J gene: TRBJ2-2
V gene: TRBV20-1
D gene: TRBD2
clone size: few
CDR3 DNA: TGCAGTGCTAGAGGGGGTAGCGGGTCCGTTCCCACCGGGGAGCTGTTTTTT
CDR3 protein: CSARGGSGSVPTGELFF

J gene: TRBJ1-3
V gene: TRBV2
D gene: .
clone size: .
CDR3 DNA: TGTGCCACCAGCAGCCCGCAATTCTCTGGAAACACCATATATTTT
CDR3 protein: CATSSPQFSGNTIYF

J gene: TRBJ2-7
V gene: TRBV7-2
D gene: TRBD2
clone size: .
CDR3 DNA: TGTGCCAGCACCCTAGCTATCGGGGGGAACTACGAGCAGTACTTC
CDR3 protein: CASTLAIGGNYEQYF

J gene: TRBJ1-1
V gene: TRBV11-2
D gene: .
clone size: .
CDR3 DNA: TGTGCCAGCAGCTTAGATATGGGGAACACTGAAGCTTTCTTT
CDR3 protein: CASSLDMGNTEAFF

J gene: TRBJ2-5
V gene: TRBV25-1
D gene: TRBD2
clone size: .
CDR3 DNA: TGTGCCAGCAGTAAATGGACTAGCGGGGGGCGAGAGACCCAGTACTTC
CDR3 protein: CASSKWTSGGRETQYF

J gene: TRBJ2-7
V gene: TRBV7-2
D gene: TRBD2
clone size: .
CDR3 DNA: TGTGCCAGCAGCTTGGGACTAGCAATCTACGAGCAGTACTTC
CDR3 protein: CASSLGLAIYEQYF

J gene: TRBJ1-5
V gene: TRBV5-1
D gene: .
clone size: .
CDR3 DNA: TGCGCCAGCAGCGTCACAGGGCGTGATGGCAATCAGCCCCAGCATTTT
CDR3 protein: CASSVTGRDGNQPQHF

J gene: TRBJ1-5
V gene: TRBV2
D gene: .
clone size: .
CDR3 DNA: TGTGCCAGCAGTGAGGCCGCGAAGACCCAGCATTTT
CDR3 protein: CASSEAAKTQHF

J gene: TRBJ2-7
V gene: TRBV19
D gene: TRBD1
clone size: few
CDR3 DNA: TGTGCCAGTAGTACCCGGGACAGAGAATTCTACGAGCAGTACTTC
CDR3 protein: CASSTRDREFYEQYF

J gene: TRBJ1-1
V gene: TRBV7-2
D gene: .
clone size: .
CDR3 DNA: TGTGCCAGCAGCTTGATCGGATCGAACACTGAAGCTTTCTTT
CDR3 protein: CASSLIGSNTEAFF

J gene: TRBJ2-7
V gene: TRBV7-3
D gene: .
clone size: .
CDR3 DNA: TGTGCCAGCAGTGATGAAGGGCTTGGCTACGAGCAGTACTTC
CDR3 protein: CASSDEGLGYEQYF

J gene: TRBJ1-1
V gene: TRBV7-9
D gene: .
clone size: .
CDR3 DNA: TGTGCCAGCAGCTTAAAGACGGAGACAGCTGAAGCTTTCTTT
CDR3 protein: CASSLKTETAEAFF

J gene: TRBJ1-1
V gene: TRBV29-1
D gene: .
clone size: .
CDR3 DNA: TGCAGCTTAGGACAGCAGAACACTGAAGCTTTCTTT
CDR3 protein: CSLGQQNTEAFF

J gene: TRBJ1-1
V gene: TRBV5-1
D gene: TRBD1
clone size: few
CDR3 DNA: TGCGCCAGCAGCCGGGACAGGGCCAGGAACACTGAAGCTTTCTTT
CDR3 protein: CASSRDRARNTEAFF

J gene: TRBJ1-5
V gene: TRBV15
D gene: .
clone size: .
CDR3 DNA: TGTGCCACCAGCAGAGATTGGGGCGGCGATCAGCCCCAGCATTTT
CDR3 protein: CATSRDWGGDQPQHF

J gene: TRBJ1-2
V gene: TRBV10-3
D gene: .
clone size: many
CDR3 DNA: TGTGCCATCAGTGAGTCCCGTGGCTACACCTTC
CDR3 protein: CAISESRGYTF

J gene: TRBJ1-5
V gene: TRBV10-3
D gene: .
clone size: .
CDR3 DNA: TGTGCCATCAGTGATCTCTATAGCAATCAGCCCCAGCATTTT
CDR3 protein: CAISDLYSNQPQHF

J gene: TRBJ2-6
V gene: TRBV7-8
D gene: .
clone size: .
CDR3 DNA: TGTGCCAGACCCCCCCTCTCTGGGGCCAACGTCCTGACTTTC
CDR3 protein: CARPPLSGANVLTF

J gene: TRBJ1-1
V gene: TRBV10-2
D gene: .
clone size: few
CDR3 DNA: TGTGCCTGGAGTGTACGGAACACTGAAGCTTTCTTT
CDR3 protein: CAWSVRNTEAFF

J gene: TRBJ2-5
V gene: TRBV29-1
D gene: TRBD1
clone size: .
CDR3 DNA: TGCAGCGTCTTACAGGGGGGAGAGACCCAGTACTTC
CDR3 protein: CSVLQGGETQYF

J gene: TRBJ1-2
V gene: TRBV4-1
D gene: TRBD1
clone size: .
CDR3 DNA: TGCGCCAGCACGGTTTCGGCAGGGGGAGGGTATGGCTACACCTTC
CDR3 protein: CASTVSAGGGYGYTF

J gene: TRBJ1-4
V gene: TRBV2
D gene: TRBD1
clone size: .
CDR3 DNA: TGTGCCAGCAGTGAATACAGGGGGGATGAAAAACTGTTTTTT
CDR3 protein: CASSEYRGDEKLFF

J gene: TRBJ1-2
V gene: TRBV19
D gene: TRBD1
clone size: .
CDR3 DNA: TGTGCCAGTAGTCCGACCGGGACAGGGGATGATGGCTACACCTTC
CDR3 protein: CASSPTGTGDDGYTF